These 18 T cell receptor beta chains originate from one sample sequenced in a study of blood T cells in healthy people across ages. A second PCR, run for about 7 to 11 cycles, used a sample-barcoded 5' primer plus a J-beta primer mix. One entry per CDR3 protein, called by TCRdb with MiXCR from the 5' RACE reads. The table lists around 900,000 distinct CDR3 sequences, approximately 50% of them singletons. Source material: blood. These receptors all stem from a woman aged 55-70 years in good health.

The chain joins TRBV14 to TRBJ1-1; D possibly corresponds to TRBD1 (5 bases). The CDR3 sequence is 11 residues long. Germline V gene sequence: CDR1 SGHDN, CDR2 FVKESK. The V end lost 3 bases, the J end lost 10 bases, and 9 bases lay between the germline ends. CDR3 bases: TGTGCCAGCAGCCATTGGGGCTTAGCTTTCTTT. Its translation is CASSHWGLAFF.

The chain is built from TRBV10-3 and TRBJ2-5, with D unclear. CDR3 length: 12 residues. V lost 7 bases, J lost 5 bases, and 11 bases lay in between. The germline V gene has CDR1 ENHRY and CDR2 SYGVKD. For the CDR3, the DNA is TGTGCCATCAAAGCCTCCAGTGAGACCCAGTACTTC. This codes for CAIKASSETQYF.

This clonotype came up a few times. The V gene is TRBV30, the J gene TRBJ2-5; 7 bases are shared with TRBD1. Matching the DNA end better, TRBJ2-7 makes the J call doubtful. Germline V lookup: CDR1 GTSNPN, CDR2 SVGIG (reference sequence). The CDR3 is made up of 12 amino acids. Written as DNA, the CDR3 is TGTGCCTCCGGACAGGAACACTACGAGCAGTACTTC. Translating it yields CASGQEHYEQYF.

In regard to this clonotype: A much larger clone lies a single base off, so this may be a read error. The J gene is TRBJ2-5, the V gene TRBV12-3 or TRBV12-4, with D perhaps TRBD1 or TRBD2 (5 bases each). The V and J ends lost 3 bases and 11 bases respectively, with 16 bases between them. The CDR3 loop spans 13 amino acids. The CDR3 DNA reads TGTGCCAGCAGTTTTGTTCAGGGAGTTGAGCAGTACTTC. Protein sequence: CASSFVQGVEQYF.

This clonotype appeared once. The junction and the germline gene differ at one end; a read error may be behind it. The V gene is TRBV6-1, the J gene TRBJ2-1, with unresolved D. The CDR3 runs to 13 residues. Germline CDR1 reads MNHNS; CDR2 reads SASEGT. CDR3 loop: CARPKGSCNEQFF. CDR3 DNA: TGTGCCAGGCCCAAAGGCTCCTGCAATGAGCAGTTCTTC.

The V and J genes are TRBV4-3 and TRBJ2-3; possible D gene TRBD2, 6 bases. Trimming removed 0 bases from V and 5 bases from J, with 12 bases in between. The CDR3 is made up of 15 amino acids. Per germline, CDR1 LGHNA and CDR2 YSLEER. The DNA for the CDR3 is TGCGCCAGCAGCCAAGATGGCGGGGATGAAGATACGCAGTATTTT. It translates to CASSQDGGDEDTQYF.

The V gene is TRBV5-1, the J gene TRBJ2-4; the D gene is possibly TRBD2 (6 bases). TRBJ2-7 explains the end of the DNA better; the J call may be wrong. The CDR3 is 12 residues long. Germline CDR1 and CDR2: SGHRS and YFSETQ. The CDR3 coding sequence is TGCGCCAGCGATTGGCGGGACTACGAGCAGTACTTC. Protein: CASDWRDYEQYF.

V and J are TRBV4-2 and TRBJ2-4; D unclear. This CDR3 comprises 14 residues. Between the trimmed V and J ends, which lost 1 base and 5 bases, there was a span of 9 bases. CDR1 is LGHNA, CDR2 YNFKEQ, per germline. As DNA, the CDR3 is TGTGCCAGCAGCCAAGCCTCTGCGGAAAACATTCAGTACTTC. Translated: CASSQASAENIQYF.

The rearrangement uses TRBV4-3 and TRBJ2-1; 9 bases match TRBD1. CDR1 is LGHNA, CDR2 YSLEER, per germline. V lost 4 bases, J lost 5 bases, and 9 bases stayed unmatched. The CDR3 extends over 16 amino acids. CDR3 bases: TGCGCCAGCAGCCCTACCACCGGGACAGGGAACAATGAGCAGTTCTTC. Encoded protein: CASSPTTGTGNNEQFF.

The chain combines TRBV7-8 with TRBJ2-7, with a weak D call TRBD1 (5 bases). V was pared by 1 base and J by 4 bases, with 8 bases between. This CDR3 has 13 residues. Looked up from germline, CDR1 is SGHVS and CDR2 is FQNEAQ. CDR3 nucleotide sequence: TGTGCCAGCAGCTTAGACAGGCAGTACGAGCAGTACTTC. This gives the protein CASSLDRQYEQYF.

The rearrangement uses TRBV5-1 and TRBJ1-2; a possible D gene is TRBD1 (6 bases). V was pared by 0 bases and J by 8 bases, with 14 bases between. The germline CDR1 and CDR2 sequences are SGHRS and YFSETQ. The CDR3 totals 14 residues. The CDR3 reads CASSLATGGDGYTF. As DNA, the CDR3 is TGCGCCAGCAGCTTGGCTACTGGGGGCGACGGCTACACCTTC.

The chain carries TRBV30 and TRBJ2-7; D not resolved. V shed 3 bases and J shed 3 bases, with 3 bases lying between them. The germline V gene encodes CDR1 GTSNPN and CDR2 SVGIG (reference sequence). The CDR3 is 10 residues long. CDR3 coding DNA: TGTGCCTGGAGCCACTACGAGCAGTACTTC. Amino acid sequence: CAWSHYEQYF.

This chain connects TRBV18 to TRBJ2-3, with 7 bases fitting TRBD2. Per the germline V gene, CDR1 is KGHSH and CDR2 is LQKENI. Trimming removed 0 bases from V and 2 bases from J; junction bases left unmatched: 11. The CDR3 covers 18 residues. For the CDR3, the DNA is TGTGCCAGCTCACCACCCAGGACTATGCGGGAGACCACAGATACGCAGTATTTT. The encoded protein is CASSPPRTMRETTDTQYF.

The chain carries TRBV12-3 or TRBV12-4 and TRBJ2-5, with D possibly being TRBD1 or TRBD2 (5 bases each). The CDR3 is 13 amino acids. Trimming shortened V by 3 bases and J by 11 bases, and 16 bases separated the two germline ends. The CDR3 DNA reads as TGTGCCAGCAGTTTTGGGGCCCTCCGGGGTCAGTACTTC. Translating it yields CASSFGALRGQYF.

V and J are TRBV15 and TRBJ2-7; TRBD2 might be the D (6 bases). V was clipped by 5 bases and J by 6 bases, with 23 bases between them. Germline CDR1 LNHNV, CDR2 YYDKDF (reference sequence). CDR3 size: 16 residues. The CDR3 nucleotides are TGTGCCACCAGCTCACCTAGTCTCGGGACTTCTGGCGAGCAGTACTTC. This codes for CATSSPSLGTSGEQYF.

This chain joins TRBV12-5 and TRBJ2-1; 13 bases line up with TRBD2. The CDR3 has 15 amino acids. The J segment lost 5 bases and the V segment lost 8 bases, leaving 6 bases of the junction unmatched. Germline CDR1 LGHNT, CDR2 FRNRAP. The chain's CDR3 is CASTLGTSGNNEQFF. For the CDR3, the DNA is TGTGCTAGTACCCTCGGGACTAGCGGGAACAATGAGCAGTTCTTC.

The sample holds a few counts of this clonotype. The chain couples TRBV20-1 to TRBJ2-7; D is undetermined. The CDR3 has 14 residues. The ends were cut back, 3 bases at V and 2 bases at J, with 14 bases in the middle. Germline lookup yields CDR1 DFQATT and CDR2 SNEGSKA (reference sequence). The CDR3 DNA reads TGCAGTGCTAGGCCCTCTGCGGCCCCCTACGAGCAGTACTTC. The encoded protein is CSARPSAAPYEQYF.

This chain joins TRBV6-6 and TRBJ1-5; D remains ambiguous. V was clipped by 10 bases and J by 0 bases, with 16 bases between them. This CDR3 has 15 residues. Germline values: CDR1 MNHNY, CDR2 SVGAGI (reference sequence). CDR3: CATAGAHDSNQPQHF. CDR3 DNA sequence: TGTGCCACCGCCGGTGCACACGATAGCAATCAGCCCCAGCATTTT.